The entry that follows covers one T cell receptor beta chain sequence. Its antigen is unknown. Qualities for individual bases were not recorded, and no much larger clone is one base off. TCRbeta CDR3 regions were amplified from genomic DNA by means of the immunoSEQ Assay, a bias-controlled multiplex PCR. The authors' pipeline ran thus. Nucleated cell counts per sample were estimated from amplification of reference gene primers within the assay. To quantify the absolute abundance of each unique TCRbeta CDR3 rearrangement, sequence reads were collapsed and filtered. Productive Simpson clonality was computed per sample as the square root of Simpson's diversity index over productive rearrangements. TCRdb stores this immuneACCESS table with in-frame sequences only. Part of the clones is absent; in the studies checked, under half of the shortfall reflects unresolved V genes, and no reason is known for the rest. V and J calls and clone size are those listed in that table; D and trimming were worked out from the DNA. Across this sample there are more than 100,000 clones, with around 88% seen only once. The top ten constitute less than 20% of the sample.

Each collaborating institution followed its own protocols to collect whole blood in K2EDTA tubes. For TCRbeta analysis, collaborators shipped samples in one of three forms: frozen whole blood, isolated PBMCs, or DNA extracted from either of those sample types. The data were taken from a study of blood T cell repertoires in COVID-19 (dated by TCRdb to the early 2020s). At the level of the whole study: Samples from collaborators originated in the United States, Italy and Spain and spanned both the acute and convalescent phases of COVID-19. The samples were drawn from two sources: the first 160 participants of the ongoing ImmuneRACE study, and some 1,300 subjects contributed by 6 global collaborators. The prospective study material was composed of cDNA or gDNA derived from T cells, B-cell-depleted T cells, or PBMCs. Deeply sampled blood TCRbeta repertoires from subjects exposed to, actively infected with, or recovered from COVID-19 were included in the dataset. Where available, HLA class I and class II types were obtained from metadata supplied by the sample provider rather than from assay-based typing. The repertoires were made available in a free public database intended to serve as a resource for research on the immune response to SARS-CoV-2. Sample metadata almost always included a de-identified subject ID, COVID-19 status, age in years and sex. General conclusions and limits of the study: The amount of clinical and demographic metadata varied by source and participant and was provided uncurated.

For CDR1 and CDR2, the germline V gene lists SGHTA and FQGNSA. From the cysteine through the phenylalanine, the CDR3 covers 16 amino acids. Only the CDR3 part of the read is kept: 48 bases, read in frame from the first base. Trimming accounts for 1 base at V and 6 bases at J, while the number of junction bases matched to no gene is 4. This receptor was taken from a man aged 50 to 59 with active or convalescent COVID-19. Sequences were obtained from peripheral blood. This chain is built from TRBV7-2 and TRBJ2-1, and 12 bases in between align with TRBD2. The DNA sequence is TGTGCCAGCAGCTTAGATGGACTAGCGGGAATCAATGAGCAGTTCTTC. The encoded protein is CASSLDGLAGINEQFF.